The clone carrying this TCR beta chain was detected a few times. Its antigen remains unidentified. TCRdb reanalysed the RT-PCR reads using MiXCR and keeps one entry per CDR3 protein. The table lists around 490,000 distinct CDR3 sequences, 7.5% to 8.5% of them singletons. This sample stems from a study of response to subunit inactivated influenza vaccine. Study-wide results and caveats: With each seasonal influenza vaccination, the authors suggested, few new T cells are recruited.

The source is a man aged 45-69 years who received an inactivated influenza vaccine. Material: PBMCs from blood, obtained around 2 years after vaccination.

This CDR3 is CASSPRTGTNEKLFF. The CDR3 DNA reads as TGTGCCAGCAGCCCTCGGACAGGAACTAATGAAAAACTGTTTTTT. V and J are TRBV11-2 and TRBJ1-4, with 7 nucleotides matching TRBD1. Trimming removed 5 bases from V and 1 base from J; junction bases left unmatched: 4. The germline V gene has CDR1 SGHAT and CDR2 FQNNGV. The CDR3 runs to 15 residues.